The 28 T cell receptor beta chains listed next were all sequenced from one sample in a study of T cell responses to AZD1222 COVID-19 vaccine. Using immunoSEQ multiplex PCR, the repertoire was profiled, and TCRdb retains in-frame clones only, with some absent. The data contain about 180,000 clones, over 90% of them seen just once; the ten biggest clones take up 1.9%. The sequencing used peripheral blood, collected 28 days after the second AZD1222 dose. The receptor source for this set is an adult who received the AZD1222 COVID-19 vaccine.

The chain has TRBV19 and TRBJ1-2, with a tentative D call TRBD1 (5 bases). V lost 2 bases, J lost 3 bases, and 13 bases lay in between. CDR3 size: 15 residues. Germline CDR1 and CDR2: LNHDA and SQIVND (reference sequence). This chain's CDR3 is CASSIHARDHYGYTF. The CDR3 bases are TGTGCCAGTAGTATACATGCCAGGGACCACTATGGCTACACCTTC.

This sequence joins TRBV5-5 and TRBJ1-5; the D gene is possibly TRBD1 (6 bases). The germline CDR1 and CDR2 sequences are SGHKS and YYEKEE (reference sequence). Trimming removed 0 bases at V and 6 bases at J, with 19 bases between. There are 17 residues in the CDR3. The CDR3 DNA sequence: TGTGCCAGCAGCTTGGGCTCGACAGGCCCGCTGGGTCAGCCCCAGCATTTT. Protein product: CASSLGSTGPLGQPQHF.

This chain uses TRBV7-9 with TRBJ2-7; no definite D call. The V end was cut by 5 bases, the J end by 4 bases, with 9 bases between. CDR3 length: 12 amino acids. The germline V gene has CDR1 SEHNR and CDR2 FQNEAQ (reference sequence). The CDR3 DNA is TGTGCCAGCAGCCCTACCGAATACGAGCAGTACTTC. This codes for CASSPTEYEQYF. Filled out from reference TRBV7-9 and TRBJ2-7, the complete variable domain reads DTGVSQNPRHKITKRGQNVTFRCDPISEHNRLYWYRQTLGQGPEFLTYFQNEAQLEKSRLLSDRFSAERPKGSFSTLEIQRTEQGDSAMYLCASSPTEYEQYFGPGTRLTVT.

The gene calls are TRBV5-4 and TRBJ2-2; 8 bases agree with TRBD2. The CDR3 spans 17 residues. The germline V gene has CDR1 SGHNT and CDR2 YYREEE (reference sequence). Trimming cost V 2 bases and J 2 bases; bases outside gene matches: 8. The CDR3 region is CASSLAKSGSNTGELFF. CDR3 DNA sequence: TGTGCCAGCAGCTTAGCCAAAAGCGGGAGTAACACCGGGGAGCTGTTTTTT.

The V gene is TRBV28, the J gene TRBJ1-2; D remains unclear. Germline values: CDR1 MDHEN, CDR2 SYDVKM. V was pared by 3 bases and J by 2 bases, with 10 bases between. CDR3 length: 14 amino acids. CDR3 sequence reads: CASSLVGGNYGYTF. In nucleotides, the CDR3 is TGTGCCAGCAGTTTGGTAGGAGGGAACTATGGCTACACCTTC.

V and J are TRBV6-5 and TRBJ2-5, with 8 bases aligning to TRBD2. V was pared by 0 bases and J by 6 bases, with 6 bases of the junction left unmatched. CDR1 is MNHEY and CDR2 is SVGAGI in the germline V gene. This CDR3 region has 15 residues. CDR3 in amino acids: CASSYSSGGHQTQYF. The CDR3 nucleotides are TGTGCCAGCAGTTACTCGTCGGGGGGGCACCAGACCCAGTACTTC.

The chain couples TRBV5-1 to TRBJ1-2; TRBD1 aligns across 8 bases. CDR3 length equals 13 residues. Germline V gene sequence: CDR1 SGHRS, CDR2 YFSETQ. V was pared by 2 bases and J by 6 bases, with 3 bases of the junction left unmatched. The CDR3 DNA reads TGCGCCAGCAGCTTTGGACAGGGTGATGGCTACACCTTC. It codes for CASSFGQGDGYTF.

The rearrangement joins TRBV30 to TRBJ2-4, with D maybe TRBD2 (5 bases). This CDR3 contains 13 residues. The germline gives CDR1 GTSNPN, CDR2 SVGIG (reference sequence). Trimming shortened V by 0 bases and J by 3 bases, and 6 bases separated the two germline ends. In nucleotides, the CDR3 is TGTGCCTGGAGTGTCGGGGACAAAAACATTCAGTACTTC. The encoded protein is CAWSVGDKNIQYF.

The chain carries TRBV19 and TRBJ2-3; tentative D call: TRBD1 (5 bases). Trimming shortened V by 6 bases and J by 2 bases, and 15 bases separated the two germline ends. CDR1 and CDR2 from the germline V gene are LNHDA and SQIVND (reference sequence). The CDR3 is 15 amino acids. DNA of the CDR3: TGTGCCAGTAGGGCTCAGGGTCGAGTCACAGATACGCAGTATTTT. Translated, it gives CASRAQGRVTDTQYF.

The DNA of the CDR3 is TGTGCCAGCACCCCAGGGACAGGGAGTACGTACTTC. As protein: CASTPGTGSTYF. This chain connects TRBV12-3 or TRBV12-4 to TRBJ2-7; 9 nucleotides line up with TRBD1. V was clipped by 7 bases and J by 12 bases; unmatched bases: 10. The CDR3 runs to 12 residues.

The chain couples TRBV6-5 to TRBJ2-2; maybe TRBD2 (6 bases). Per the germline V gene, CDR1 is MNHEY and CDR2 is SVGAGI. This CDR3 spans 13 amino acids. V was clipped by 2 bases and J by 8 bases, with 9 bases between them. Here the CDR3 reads CASSYPGTGELFF. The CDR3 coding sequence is TGTGCCAGCAGTTACCCTGGGACTGGGGAGCTGTTTTTT.

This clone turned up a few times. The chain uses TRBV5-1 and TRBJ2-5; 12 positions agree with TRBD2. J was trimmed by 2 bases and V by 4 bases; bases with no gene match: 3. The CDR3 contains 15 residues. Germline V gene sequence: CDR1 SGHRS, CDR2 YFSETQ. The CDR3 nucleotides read TGCGCCAGCAGCCCGACTAGCGGGGGACAAGAGACCCAGTACTTC. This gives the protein CASSPTSGGQETQYF. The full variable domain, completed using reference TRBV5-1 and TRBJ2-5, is KAGVTQTPRYLIKTRGQQVTLSCSPISGHRSVSWYQQTPGQGLQFLFEYFSETQRNKGNFPGRFSGRQFSNSRSEMNVSTLELGDSALYLCASSPTSGGQETQYFGPGTRLLVL.

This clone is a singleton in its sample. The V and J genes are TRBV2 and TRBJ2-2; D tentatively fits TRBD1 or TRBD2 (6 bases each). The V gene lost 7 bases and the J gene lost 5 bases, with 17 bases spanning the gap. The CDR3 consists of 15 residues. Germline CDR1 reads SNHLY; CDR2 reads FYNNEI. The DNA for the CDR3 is TGTGCCAGCAAAGTGGGGGCGGGGTTTACCGGGGAGCTGTTTTTT. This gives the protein CASKVGAGFTGELFF.

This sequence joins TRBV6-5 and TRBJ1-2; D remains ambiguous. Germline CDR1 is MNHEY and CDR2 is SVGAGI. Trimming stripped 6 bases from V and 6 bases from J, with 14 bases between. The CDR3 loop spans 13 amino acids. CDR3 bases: TGTGCCAGCAGCCCCTCGAGTGCGGATGGCTACACCTTC. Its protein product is CASSPSSADGYTF.

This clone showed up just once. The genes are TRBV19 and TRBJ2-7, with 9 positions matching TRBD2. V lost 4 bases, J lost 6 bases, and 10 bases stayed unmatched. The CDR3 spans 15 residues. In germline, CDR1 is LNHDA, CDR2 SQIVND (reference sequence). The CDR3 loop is CASSRQGTSGSEQYF. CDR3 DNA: TGTGCCAGTAGTAGACAGGGAACTAGCGGGTCCGAGCAGTACTTC.

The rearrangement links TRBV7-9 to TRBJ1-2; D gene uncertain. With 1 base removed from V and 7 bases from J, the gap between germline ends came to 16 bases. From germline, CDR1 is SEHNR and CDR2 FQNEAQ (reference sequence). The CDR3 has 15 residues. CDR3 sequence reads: CASSLVAGDFTGYTF. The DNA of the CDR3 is TGTGCCAGCAGCTTAGTCGCCGGCGACTTCACTGGCTACACCTTC.

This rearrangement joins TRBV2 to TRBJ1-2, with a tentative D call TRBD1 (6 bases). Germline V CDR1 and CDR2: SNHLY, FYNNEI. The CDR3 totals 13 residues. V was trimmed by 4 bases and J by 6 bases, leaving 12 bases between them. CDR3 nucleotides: TGTGCCAGCAGTGCCGACAGGCGCCATGGCTACACCTTC. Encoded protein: CASSADRRHGYTF.

The CDR3 nucleotides read TGTGCCAGCTCACCAAAGTCCCGAGCTGGTGAAAAACTGTTTTTT. This gives the protein CASSPKSRAGEKLFF. V and J are TRBV18 and TRBJ1-4; D is undetermined. There are 15 residues in the CDR3. Between the trimmed V and J ends, which lost 2 bases and 7 bases, there was a span of 14 bases. Germline V lookup: CDR1 KGHSH, CDR2 LQKENI.

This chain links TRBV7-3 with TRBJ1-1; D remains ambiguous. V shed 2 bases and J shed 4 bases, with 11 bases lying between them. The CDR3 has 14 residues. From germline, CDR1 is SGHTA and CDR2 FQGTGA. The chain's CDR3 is CASSLDPRSTEAFF. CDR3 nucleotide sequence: TGTGCCAGCAGCTTAGACCCCCGGAGCACTGAAGCTTTCTTT.

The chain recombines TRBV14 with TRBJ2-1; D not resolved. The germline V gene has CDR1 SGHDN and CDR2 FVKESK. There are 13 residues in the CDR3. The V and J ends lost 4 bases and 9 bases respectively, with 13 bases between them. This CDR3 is CASSLVDVSEQFF. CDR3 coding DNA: TGTGCCAGCAGCCTCGTGGACGTGTCTGAGCAGTTCTTC.

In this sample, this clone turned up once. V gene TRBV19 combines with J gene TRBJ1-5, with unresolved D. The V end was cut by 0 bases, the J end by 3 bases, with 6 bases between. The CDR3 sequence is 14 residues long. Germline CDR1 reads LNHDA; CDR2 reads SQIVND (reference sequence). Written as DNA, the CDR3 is TGTGCCAGTAGTATAGAACAGTACAATCAGCCCCAGCATTTT. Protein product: CASSIEQYNQPQHF.

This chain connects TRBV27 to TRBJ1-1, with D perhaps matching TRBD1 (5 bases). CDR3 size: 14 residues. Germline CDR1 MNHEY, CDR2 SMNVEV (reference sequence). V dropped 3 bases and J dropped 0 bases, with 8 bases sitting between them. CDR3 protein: CASSFEGMNTEAFF. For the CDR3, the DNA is TGTGCCAGCAGTTTTGAGGGGATGAACACTGAAGCTTTCTTT.

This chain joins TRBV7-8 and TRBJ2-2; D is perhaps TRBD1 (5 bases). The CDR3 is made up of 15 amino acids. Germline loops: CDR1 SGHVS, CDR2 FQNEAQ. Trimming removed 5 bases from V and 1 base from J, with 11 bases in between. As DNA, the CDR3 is TGTGCCAGCAGCGGCCCTGGACAGAACACCGGGGAGCTGTTTTTT. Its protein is CASSGPGQNTGELFF.

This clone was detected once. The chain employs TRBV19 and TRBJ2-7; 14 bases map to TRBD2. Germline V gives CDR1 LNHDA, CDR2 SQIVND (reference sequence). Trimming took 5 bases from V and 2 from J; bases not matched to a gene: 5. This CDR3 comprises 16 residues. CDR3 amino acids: CASSQGGLAGAYEQYF. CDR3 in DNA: TGTGCCAGTAGTCAGGGGGGACTAGCGGGAGCCTACGAGCAGTACTTC.

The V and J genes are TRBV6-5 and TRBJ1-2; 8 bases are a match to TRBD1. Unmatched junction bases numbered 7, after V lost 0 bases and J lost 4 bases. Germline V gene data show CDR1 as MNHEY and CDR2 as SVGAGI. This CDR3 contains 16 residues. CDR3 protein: CASSYSATDRAYGYTF. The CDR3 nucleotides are TGTGCCAGCAGTTACTCCGCTACGGACAGGGCCTATGGCTACACCTTC.

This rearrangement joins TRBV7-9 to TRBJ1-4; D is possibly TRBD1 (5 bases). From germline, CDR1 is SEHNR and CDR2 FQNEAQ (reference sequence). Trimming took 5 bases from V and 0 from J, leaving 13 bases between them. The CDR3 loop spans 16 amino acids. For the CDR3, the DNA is TGTGCCAGCAGCCAGGGCATTTCTGCAACTAATGAAAAACTGTTTTTT. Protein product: CASSQGISATNEKLFF.

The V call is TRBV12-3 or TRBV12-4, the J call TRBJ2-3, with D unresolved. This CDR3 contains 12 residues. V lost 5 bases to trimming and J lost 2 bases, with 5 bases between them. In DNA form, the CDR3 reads TGTGCCAGCAGTCCTGACACAGATACGCAGTATTTT. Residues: CASSPDTDTQYF.

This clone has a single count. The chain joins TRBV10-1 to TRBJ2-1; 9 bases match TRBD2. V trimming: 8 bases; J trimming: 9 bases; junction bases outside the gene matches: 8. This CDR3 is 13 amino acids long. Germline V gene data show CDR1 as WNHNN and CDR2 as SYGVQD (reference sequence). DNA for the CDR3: TGCGCCAGCTCGGAGCGGGAGGCAGGTGAGCAGTTCTTC. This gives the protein CASSEREAGEQFF.